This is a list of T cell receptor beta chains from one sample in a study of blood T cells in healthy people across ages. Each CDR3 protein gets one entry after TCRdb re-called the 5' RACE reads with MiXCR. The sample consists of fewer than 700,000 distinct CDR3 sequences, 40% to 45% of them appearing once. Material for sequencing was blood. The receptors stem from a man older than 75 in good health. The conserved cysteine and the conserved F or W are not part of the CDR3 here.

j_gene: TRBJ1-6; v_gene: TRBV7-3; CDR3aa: ASSLRGGGGQALNPLH
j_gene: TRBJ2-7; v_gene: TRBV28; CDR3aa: ASSTPGTGVSYEQY
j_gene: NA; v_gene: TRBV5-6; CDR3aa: ASILRPYNEQY
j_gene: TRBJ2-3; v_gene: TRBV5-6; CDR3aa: ASSRRTGGNTDTQY
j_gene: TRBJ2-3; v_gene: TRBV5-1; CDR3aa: ASSLVGEFTDTQY
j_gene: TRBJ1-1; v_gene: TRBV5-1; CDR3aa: AGSPQDSVAGAF
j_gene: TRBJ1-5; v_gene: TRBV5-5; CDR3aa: ASSLARTPQGPQH
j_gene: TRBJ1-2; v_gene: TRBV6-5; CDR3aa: ASSYSGALRDGYT
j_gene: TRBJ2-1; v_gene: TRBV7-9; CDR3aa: ASSFWGAGANEQF
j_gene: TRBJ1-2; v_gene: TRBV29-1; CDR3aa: SVEYESNYGYT